This T cell receptor (beta chain) comes out of a study of cytomegalovirus exposure and HLA in healthy donors. Study-level points and caveats: The investigators catalogued 150 to 200 TCR beta chains as cytomegalovirus-associated.

Only a few counts were recorded for this clone. What it binds is not known. This same CDR3 is encoded by further DNA sequences in the sample. V dropped 3 bases and J dropped 1 base, with 13 bases sitting between them. Germline CDR1 is SGHDT and CDR2 is YYEEEE. The CDR3 runs 15 residues. The PCR made use of 60 Vbeta and 13 Jbeta primers. Produced via immunoSEQ multiplex PCR; TCRdb's table is partial and in-frame only. The sample lists 200,000 or so clones, about 80% occurring once. This clonotype originated in a girl between 10 and 17 years old in good health and CMV-seronegative. The V call is TRBV5-6, the J call TRBJ1-1, with D tentatively TRBD1 (5 bases). Sequencing was carried out using PBMCs. For the CDR3, the DNA is TGTGCCAGCAGCTCCCTTGGGGCAGGGAACACTGAAGCTTTCTTT. This codes for CASSSLGAGNTEAFF.